The 20 T cell receptor beta chains given below trace back to one sample, sequenced in a study of cytomegalovirus exposure and HLA in healthy donors. With 60 Vbeta and 13 Jbeta primers, the PCR was carried out. TCRdb's copy holds only in-frame clones and misses some; the assay was immunoSEQ multiplex PCR. The table shows under 250,000 clones, with roughly 80% occurring only once. Material for sequencing was PBMCs. All receptors derive from a man aged 50-59 years in good health and CMV-seronegative.

In this sample, this clone turned up once. The chain combines TRBV9 with TRBJ1-1; 7 bases align to TRBD1. Germline CDR1 SGDLS, CDR2 YYNGEE. The CDR3 is 15 residues long. J was trimmed by 1 base and V by 2 bases; bases with no gene match: 5. CDR3 protein: CASSVGRQGNTEAFF. The CDR3 bases are TGTGCCAGCAGCGTTGGTAGACAGGGGAACACTGAAGCTTTCTTT.

The chain employs TRBV4-1 and TRBJ2-7; TRBD2 matches at 7 bases. The CDR3 covers 16 residues. The ends lost 0 bases at V and 0 bases at J; junction bases unmatched: 5. CDR1 is MGHRA and CDR2 is YSYEKL in the germline V gene. The CDR3 sequence: CASSQEWSGASYEQYF. The CDR3 bases are TGCGCCAGCAGCCAAGAGTGGAGCGGGGCCTCCTACGAGCAGTACTTC.

The chain links TRBV14 to TRBJ2-7; possible D gene TRBD1, 6 bases. There are 14 residues in the CDR3. V lost 1 base and J 2 bases, leaving 9 bases between the germline ends. The V gene's germline CDR1 is SGHDN and CDR2 FVKESK. DNA of the CDR3: TGTGCCAGCAGCCAAGGGACAGCCCCCTACGAGCAGTACTTC. It is translated as CASSQGTAPYEQYF.

The V gene is TRBV29-1, the J gene TRBJ2-1, with 7 nucleotides matching TRBD1. Germline CDR1 and CDR2: SQVTM and ANQGSEA. The CDR3 runs to 15 residues. With 3 bases clipped from V and 3 bases from J, the junction kept 8 bases outside the gene matches. The DNA of the CDR3 is TGCAGCGTTGATTCCGACAGGGACCGCTACAATGAGCAGTTCTTC. This codes for CSVDSDRDRYNEQFF.

The genes are TRBV27 and TRBJ2-7, with TRBD1 matching 10 bases. The CDR3 consists of 15 residues. Germline V gene lookup returns CDR1 MNHEY and CDR2 SMNVEV (reference sequence). V lost 2 bases, J lost 4 bases, and 5 bases stayed unmatched. CDR3 region: CASSLGTGAGYEQYF. CDR3 DNA: TGTGCCAGCAGTTTAGGGACAGGGGCTGGGTACGAGCAGTACTTC.

The J gene is TRBJ1-1, the V gene TRBV5-8, with 8 bases matching TRBD1. The CDR3 contains 15 residues. V lost 3 bases and J lost 6; bases outside the gene matches: 10. Looked up from germline, CDR1 is SGHTS and CDR2 is YDEGEE. CDR3 amino acids: CASSSRTGLRAEAFF. CDR3 DNA sequence: TGTGCCAGCAGCTCTCGGACAGGGCTGAGGGCTGAAGCTTTCTTT.

The gene calls are TRBV14 and TRBJ2-7; D might be TRBD1 (6 bases). V was clipped by 5 bases and J by 2 bases, with 13 bases between them. The CDR3 spans 14 residues. CDR1 is SGHDN, CDR2 FVKESK, per germline. The CDR3 sequence is CASSDSDSTYEQYF. CDR3 sequence (DNA): TGTGCCAGCAGCGACTCGGACAGTACCTACGAGCAGTACTTC.

The chain couples TRBV27 to TRBJ2-2; 10 nucleotides line up with TRBD2. The germline V gene encodes CDR1 MNHEY and CDR2 SMNVEV (reference sequence). The CDR3 runs to 16 residues. V dropped 5 bases and J dropped 4; count of bases not matched to a gene: 7. The DNA of the CDR3 is TGTGCCAGCAGTCTGATAGCGGGAGGTTTCACCGGGGAGCTGTTTTTT. This encodes CASSLIAGGFTGELFF.

This chain links TRBV27 with TRBJ2-7, with 10 bases aligning to TRBD2. Germline lookup yields CDR1 MNHEY and CDR2 SMNVEV (reference sequence). V lost 4 bases and J lost 6; bases outside the gene matches: 6. The CDR3 has 14 amino acids. The CDR3 loop reads CASSWASGRGEQYF. CDR3 nucleotides: TGTGCCAGCAGTTGGGCTAGCGGGAGAGGCGAGCAGTACTTC.

The sample holds a few counts of this clone. The V gene is TRBV6-5, the J gene TRBJ1-4; no clear D gene. Germline V gene sequence: CDR1 MNHEY, CDR2 SVGAGI. V lost 5 bases to trimming and J lost 8 bases, with 6 bases between them. CDR3 length: 11 amino acids. The CDR3, as DNA: TGTGCCAGCAGTAATCAGGAAAAACTGTTTTTT. It encodes CASSNQEKLFF.

Concerning this clone itself: The junction differs from germline at one of its ends, possibly a read error. This sequence joins TRBV6-5 and TRBJ2-6; a weak D match, TRBD1 (5 bases). Germline CDR1 reads MNHEY; CDR2 reads SVGAGI. The CDR3 is made up of 15 amino acids. Written as DNA, the CDR3 is TGTGCCAGCAGTCGGGCCGCCTCTGGGGCCAACGGCCTGACTTTC. Its protein product is CASSRAASGANGLTF.

The chain's CDR3 is CASSRWTGRSGANVLTF. CDR3 coding DNA: TGTGCCAGCAGCAGGTGGACAGGGCGCTCTGGGGCCAACGTCCTGACTTTC. The chain recombines TRBV11-2 with TRBJ2-6; TRBD1 matches at 8 bases. The CDR3 has 17 amino acids. Germline values: CDR1 SGHAT, CDR2 FQNNGV. V lost 5 bases and J lost 0; bases outside the gene matches: 6.

This clone was seen a few times. The rearrangement uses TRBV7-9 and TRBJ1-4; D is ambiguous. Trimming removed 6 bases from V and 5 bases from J, with 22 bases in between. CDR3 length: 17 amino acids. Germline loops: CDR1 SEHNR, CDR2 FQNEAQ (reference sequence). The CDR3 DNA is TGTGCCAGCAGTACCCTAGAGGGAGTCGGACTCAATGAAAAACTGTTTTTT. The encoded protein is CASSTLEGVGLNEKLFF.

The CDR3 region is CASSLGGDTQYF. CDR3 nucleotide sequence: TGTGCCAGCAGTTTAGGCGGGGATACGCAGTATTTT. The genes are TRBV28 and TRBJ2-3; the D gene is possibly TRBD2 (5 bases). Trimming removed 2 bases from V and 6 bases from J, with 6 bases in between. This CDR3 spans 12 amino acids. The germline V gene has CDR1 MDHEN and CDR2 SYDVKM.

The chain is built from TRBV18 and TRBJ2-2; 7 bases are a match to TRBD1. CDR1 is KGHSH, CDR2 LQKENI, per germline. The V segment lost 5 bases and the J segment 6 bases; nucleotides outside the gene matches: 9. The CDR3 is made up of 15 amino acids. CDR3: CASSNQTGAAGELFF. Written as DNA, the CDR3 is TGTGCCAGCTCAAATCAAACAGGGGCGGCCGGGGAGCTGTTTTTT.

The chain carries TRBV11-2 and TRBJ1-4; 9 bases align to TRBD1. Trimming removed 4 bases from V and 7 bases from J; junction bases left unmatched: 10. This CDR3 has 16 residues. Per the germline V gene, CDR1 is SGHAT and CDR2 is FQNNGV. The CDR3 nucleotides are TGTGCCAGCAGCTCCTACCCGGGACAGGGTGGTGAAAAACTGTTTTTT. Translating it yields CASSSYPGQGGEKLFF.

This clone appeared a single time. The V gene is TRBV6-1, the J gene TRBJ2-1; 8 bases are shared with TRBD1. The germline gives CDR1 MNHNS, CDR2 SASEGT. Trimming cost V 4 bases and J 8 bases; bases outside gene matches: 4. This CDR3 comprises 13 residues. CDR3 residues: CASSAQGAYEQFF. The CDR3, as DNA: TGTGCCAGCAGTGCGCAGGGGGCCTATGAGCAGTTCTTC.

This clone was found a few times. The rearrangement links TRBV5-1 to TRBJ2-2; TRBD2 might be the D (6 bases). This CDR3 has 13 residues. The V gene lost 0 bases and the J gene lost 10 bases, with 10 bases spanning the gap. CDR1 is SGHRS, CDR2 YFSETQ, per germline. CDR3 loop: CASSLVREKELFF. The CDR3 bases are TGCGCCAGCAGCTTGGTGCGGGAAAAGGAGCTGTTTTTT.

This clone turned up a few times. The V call is TRBV27, the J call TRBJ1-2, with 8 bases aligning to TRBD1. Germline trimming cut 0 bases from V and 2 bases from J; bases unmatched to any gene: 8. The CDR3 extends over 17 amino acids. Germline V gene sequence: CDR1 MNHEY, CDR2 SMNVEV (reference sequence). CDR3 protein: CASSLSRAGGLNYGYTF. For the CDR3, the DNA is TGTGCCAGCAGTTTATCGAGGGCAGGGGGCTTGAACTATGGCTACACCTTC.

This clone was observed a handful of times. This chain uses TRBV5-6 with TRBJ2-3; D perhaps matches TRBD1 (7 bases). This CDR3 spans 14 amino acids. The V gene lost 4 bases and the J gene lost 0 bases, with 9 bases spanning the gap. From germline, CDR1 is SGHDT and CDR2 YYEEEE. The CDR3 protein is CASSQGGSTDTQYF. The CDR3 nucleotides are TGTGCCAGCAGCCAGGGGGGAAGCACAGATACGCAGTATTTT.